The text below deals with one T cell receptor beta chain. One junction end does not reproduce the germline sequence, and a read error may be involved. Sequenced by immunoSEQ multiplex PCR; TCRdb stores in-frame clones only, minus some. The sample holds more than 300,000 clones, around 88% seen once. These data come from a study of Ad26.COV2.S vaccination and SARS-CoV-2 variants. Germline V CDR1 and CDR2: MNHEY, SMNVEV (reference sequence). The CDR3 length is 13 residues. Regarding treatment: some 20 received Ad26.COV2.S at low or high dose, single or two shots; a few received placebo; per-sample allocation not given. Vaccine and placebo recipients were sampled on day 63 after the first injection. The individual, an adult aged 18-55 years, was a donor in Boston.

This specimen was peripheral blood, taken in a trial of Ad26.COV2.S vaccine versus placebo. The gene calls are TRBV27 and TRBJ2-6; D gene uncertain. This TCR was recovered from a person between 18 and 65 years old who received the Ad26.COV2.S COVID-19 vaccine or a placebo. The CDR3 is CGTGPRGANVLTF. CDR3 DNA sequence: TGCGGAACGGGTCCGCGCGGGGCCAACGTCCTGACTTTC.